This T cell receptor beta chain was retrieved from a study of shared clonotypes between healthy human individuals (dated by TCRdb to the early 2020s). Looking at the study overall: The cohort included three men and a couple of women between 18 and 49 years of age. To estimate repertoire size and how much clonotype sharing occurs between individuals, the study deeply sequenced the blood TCR repertoires of 4 to 6 healthy adults. Different laboratories and diverse techniques were used to prepare libraries and sequence TCR repertoires, to increase sequencing depth and limit assay-specific biases. Per donor, leukapheresis produced somewhere between about 0.85 and 9.5 billion PBMCs. Findings and caveats that apply to the study as a whole: The small number of donors limited the genetic and exposure-history diversity represented. Pairwise subsampling indicated that sequencing depth was expected to affect the degree of clonotype sharing among donors. Sampling was limited to blood, and TCR repertoires in tissue likely differ from TCR repertoires in blood.

The donors were healthy, HIV-negative adults with no recently reported acute infections or vaccinations. Every donor was a Caucasian adult residing in Nashville, Tennessee, USA. For unsorted samples, 75 million to 100 million PBMCs were counted and genomic DNA was extracted with the QIAamp DNA Blood Mini kit. Blood was obtained by leukapheresis, after which PBMCs were separated by Ficoll-Histopaque density gradient centrifugation and cryopreserved in liquid nitrogen vapor phase. Using the deep immunoSEQ assay, multiplex PCR amplified TCR CDR3 regions from genomic DNA. For each cell subset, the extracted genomic DNA was distributed evenly across all wells of several immunoSEQ 96-well plates, and each plate served as one replicate. For unsorted PBMC, approximately 290 ng of genomic DNA, equivalent to around 30,000 T cell genomes, went into each replicate PCR. Ten immunoSEQ deep assay plates were used to sequence the unsorted PBMC genomic DNA. Purified libraries were quantified with a Qubit 3.0 fluorometer, sized on a Bioanalyzer 2100, and re-quantified with the KAPA Library Quantification kit. Every immunoSEQ 96-well plate was sequenced on a separate single-read 150-cycle Illumina NextSeq 550 flow cell. In the authors' own workflow: Because the immunoSEQ output held only junctional sequences and lacked quality scores, the filtering could not match the filtering applied to full-length reads. Sequences were annotated with PyIR, a Python wrapper for IgBLAST v1.9, and V/J genes and CDR3 were assigned using IMGT germline references. Reads were removed for weak V/J assignments (E-value above 1e-6), missing CDR3, stop codons, out-of-frame junctions, or ambiguous translated residues. A V3J clonotype was defined by an identical inferred V gene, J gene, and CDR3 amino acid sequence. Percentage overlap between repertoires was computed as shared unique clonotypes divided by the size of the smaller repertoire. Richness of each repertoire was evaluated using RTK rarefaction, the Chao1 estimator, and Recon v2.1 estimates of unobserved clonotypes. TCRdb re-hosts the immuneACCESS table, in-frame sequences only. Its copies lack some clones; in the studies checked, an unresolved V gene accounts for under half of them, and the cause for the rest is not known. V, J and clone size derive from that table, while D and trimming were established from the DNA sequence. The sample table holds about half a million clones, of which about 85% were seen once. About 13% of the sample is taken by the ten largest.

This clone was seen only a few times. Its antigen is currently not known. The record has no base qualities; no much larger clone is one base away. The clonotype was recovered from a woman aged 35 to 49 in good health. Some clones in this sample may be carry-over from other donors' samples. The sample was PBMCs.

The CDR3 reads as follows: CAWDRTANTEAFF. The nucleotide sequence is given as TGTGCCTGGGACCGGACAGCGAACACTGAAGCTTTCTTT. The rearranged segments are TRBV30 and TRBJ1-1, and possibly TRBD1, on 6 matching bases. V and J lose 5 bases and 1 base, and a span of 11 bases separates them. The CDR3 sequence holds 13 residues, the cysteine and phenylalanine included. Left in the record is the CDR3 DNA by itself, 39 bases read in frame from the first base. CDR1 and CDR2 are drawn from the germline V gene (reference sequence): GTSNPN, SVGIG.